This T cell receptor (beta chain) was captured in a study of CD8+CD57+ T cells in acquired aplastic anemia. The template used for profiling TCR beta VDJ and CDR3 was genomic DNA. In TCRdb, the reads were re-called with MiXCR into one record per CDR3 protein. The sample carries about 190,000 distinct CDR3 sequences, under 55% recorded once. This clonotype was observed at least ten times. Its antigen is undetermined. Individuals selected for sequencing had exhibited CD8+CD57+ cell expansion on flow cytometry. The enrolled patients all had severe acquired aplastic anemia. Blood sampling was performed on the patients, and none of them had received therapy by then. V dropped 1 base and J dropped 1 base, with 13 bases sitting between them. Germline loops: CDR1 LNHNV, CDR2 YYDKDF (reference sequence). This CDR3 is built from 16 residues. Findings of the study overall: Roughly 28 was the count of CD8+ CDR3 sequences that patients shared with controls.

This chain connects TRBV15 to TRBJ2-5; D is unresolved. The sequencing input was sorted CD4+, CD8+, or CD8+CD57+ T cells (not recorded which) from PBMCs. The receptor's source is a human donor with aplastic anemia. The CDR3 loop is CATSRAAVTPQETQYF. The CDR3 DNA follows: TGTGCCACCAGCAGAGCGGCAGTCACCCCCCAAGAGACCCAGTACTTC. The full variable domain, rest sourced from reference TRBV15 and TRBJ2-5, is DAMVIQNPRYQVTQFGKPVTLSCSQTLNHNVMYWYQQKSSQAPKLLFHYYDKDFNNEADTPDNFQSRRPNTSFCFLDIRSPGLGDTAMYLCATSRAAVTPQETQYFGPGTRLLVL.